This is a list of T cell receptor beta chains from one sample in a study of cytomegalovirus exposure and HLA in healthy donors. The table came from immunoSEQ multiplex PCR; TCRdb's copy has only in-frame clones and leaves some out. The sample table sets out tens of thousands of clones. Material for sequencing was PBMCs. These receptors all stem from a male donor in good health and CMV-seronegative. Each CDR3 is given with its conserved first and last residue. Each record gives: V gene, J gene, D gene, CDR3 protein, CDR3 DNA. The D gene is left open where the match is weak.

TRBV2	TRBJ2-7	TRBD2	CASMGLDYEQYF	TGTGCCAGCATGGGACTAGACTACGAGCAGTACTTC
TRBV25-1	TRBJ1-1	TRBD1	CASRRTGAMNTEAFF	TGTGCCAGCAGACGGACAGGGGCCATGAACACTGAAGCTTTCTTT
TRBV7-2	TRBJ2-7	TRBD2	CASSFNSRDYKHEQYF	TGTGCCAGCAGCTTTAATTCCCGGGACTATAAACACGAGCAGTACTTC
TRBV5-6	TRBJ2-7	TRBD2	CASSPSAGGRYEQYF	TGTGCCAGCAGCCCGTCGGCTGGCGGGAGATACGAGCAGTACTTC
TRBV6-5	TRBJ2-3	-	CASSYSAGQLTQYF	TGTGCCAGCAGTTACTCCGCCGGACAGCTTACGCAGTATTTT
TRBV4-1	TRBJ2-7	TRBD1	CASSQVLIRGRGSYEQYF	TGCGCCAGCAGCCAAGTTTTGATCAGGGGGAGAGGGTCCTACGAGCAGTACTTC
TRBV7-2	TRBJ2-1	TRBD2	CASSSWASTSFNEQFF	TGTGCCAGCAGCTCCTGGGCTTCGACTAGCTTCAATGAGCAGTTCTTC
TRBV7-9	TRBJ2-3	TRBD2	CASSAGTSGDTQYF	TGTGCCAGCAGCGCCGGGACTAGCGGCGATACGCAGTATTTT
TRBV7-2	TRBJ2-5	TRBD2	CASSSLAGGQETQYF	TGTGCCAGCAGCTCACTAGCGGGAGGCCAAGAGACCCAGTACTTC
TRBV7-9	TRBJ2-3	TRBD2	CASSLVSTGLAGHGDTQYF	TGTGCCAGCAGCTTAGTCTCCACGGGACTAGCGGGCCATGGGGATACGCAGTATTTT
TRBV6-1	TRBJ2-3	-	CASITSGTDTQYF	TGTGCCAGCATCACTAGTGGGACAGATACGCAGTATTTT
TRBV5-1	TRBJ1-1	-	CASSGDTMNTEAFF	TGCGCCAGCAGCGGCGACACGATGAACACTGAAGCTTTCTTT